This TCR beta chain was sequenced in a study of cytomegalovirus exposure and HLA in healthy donors. As regards this clone: Antigen unknown.

V was pared by 6 bases and J by 5 bases, with 17 bases between. Germline V gives CDR1 SEHNR, CDR2 FQNEAQ (reference sequence). The CDR3 totals 15 residues. 13 Jbeta primers and 60 Vbeta primers were used for the PCR. Using immunoSEQ multiplex PCR, the repertoire was profiled, and TCRdb retains in-frame clones only, with some absent. Of around 120,000 clones listed, 80% are singletons. General observations from the study: The CMV antigen specificity of a few CMV-associated chains was confirmed through in vitro analysis.

This TCR was sampled from a man aged 25 to 45 in good health and CMV-seronegative. V gene TRBV7-9 combines with J gene TRBJ2-1, with D possibly matching TRBD2 (5 bases). The sample was PBMCs. CDR3 sequence (DNA): TGTGCCAGCAGGTTGACTATCCGTCGGGACAATGAGCAGTTCTTC. As protein: CASRLTIRRDNEQFF.